Reported below is one TCR beta chain. As yet, its antigen is unknown. The record originates from a study of blood T cells in healthy people across ages. Findings of the study overall: Higher naive T cell percentage went strongly together with higher TCR beta diversity.

The CDR3 spans 11 residues. Germline V gene lookup returns CDR1 MNHNS and CDR2 SASEGT. The V gene lost 5 bases and the J gene lost 10 bases, with 11 bases spanning the gap. Healthy Caucasians from Russia aged about 6 to 95 served as donors. Primed by a sample-barcoded 5' primer and a J-beta primer mix, a second PCR proceeded for roughly 7 to 12 cycles. TCRdb reprocessed the 5' RACE reads via MiXCR and lists one record per CDR3 protein. The table shows over 1,200,000 distinct CDR3 sequences, with roughly 64% occurring only once. What was sequenced was blood. This clonotype originated in a man aged 18 to 30 in good health. The chain has TRBV6-1 and TRBJ1-2, with D unclear. CDR3 nucleotides: TGTGCCAGCAGTTCTAATCGGCACTACACCTTC. This gives the protein CASSSNRHYTF.